A single sample gave rise to the 6 T cell receptor beta chains below, sequenced in a study of T cell repertoires in cytomegalovirus infection (dated by TCRdb to between 2018 and 2021). Explained via the paper, the treatment or condition label denotes: in vitro stimulation with specific CMV peptide epitopes to enrich CMV-specific T cells. The antigens these receptors bind are not known. TCRdb lists the instrument as Illumina HiSeq 1500. TCRdb handled the public reads itself, with Q25 trimming in fastp and clone calling in MiXCR, and kept productive beta chains. Records with the same CDR3 protein are collapsed into one entry carrying the most frequent genes and DNA. The sample includes roughly 920,000 distinct CDR3 sequences, with roughly 30% observed a single time. The ten largest clonotypes hold roughly an eighth of the sample. This material consisted of cultured CD8+ T cells from PBMCs, taken from culture after CMV antigen stimulation. The receptors were gathered from a human donor in good health (CMV status not recorded). Some clones in this sample may be carry-over from other donors' samples.

Many counts were recorded for this clonotype. This sequence joins TRBV27 and TRBJ1-2, with TRBD1 matching 9 bases. The CDR3 has 14 residues. CDR1 and CDR2 from the germline V gene are MNHEY and SMNVEV (reference sequence). J lost 4 bases, V lost 6 bases, and 6 bases had no gene match. In DNA form, the CDR3 reads TGTGCCAGCAGCTCGACAGGGGGTGGCTATGGCTACACCTTC. This encodes CASSSTGGGYGYTF.

This clonotype was recorded at least ten times. The chain carries TRBV27 and TRBJ1-1; D perhaps matches TRBD1 (5 bases). V lost 5 bases to trimming and J lost 11 bases, with 21 bases between them. The length of the CDR3 is 14 residues. Germline CDR1 reads MNHEY; CDR2 reads SMNVEV (reference sequence). CDR3 amino acids: CASSTDSMYTMAFF. The DNA for the CDR3 is TGTGCCAGCAGTACCGACAGTATGTACACCATGGCTTTCTTT.

On this clonotype: A much bigger clone sits one base away, suggesting this may be a read error. This chain joins TRBV12-3 or TRBV12-4 and TRBJ2-3; 10 nucleotides agree with TRBD2. The CDR3 length is 14 residues. Trimming took 6 bases from V and 5 from J; bases not matched to a gene: 5. CDR3 sequence: CASRNSGGRDTQYF. CDR3 coding DNA: TGTGCCAGCAGAAATAGCGGGGGGAGAGATACGCAGTATTTT.

A remark on this clonotype: Being one base from a much bigger clone, this may be a read error. This chain joins TRBV7-6 and TRBJ2-3; 8 nucleotides align to TRBD2. V shed 4 bases, J shed 3 bases, and the junction held 12 bases outside the gene matches. This CDR3 region has 17 residues. Germline lookup yields CDR1 SGHVS and CDR2 FNYEAQ. The chain's CDR3 is CASSWSASGGGTDTQYF. The CDR3 DNA is TGTGCCAGCAGCTGGTCGGCAAGCGGGGGTGGGACAGATACGCAGTATTTT.

This chain links TRBV19 with TRBJ1-2, with D unresolved. This CDR3 is built from 13 residues. Between the trimmed V and J ends, which lost 7 bases and 2 bases, there was a span of 11 bases. Germline CDR1 is LNHDA and CDR2 is SQIVND (reference sequence). CDR3 protein: CASTPGLNYGYTF. The CDR3 bases are TGTGCCAGTACCCCGGGATTGAACTATGGCTACACCTTC.

At least ten counts were recorded for this clonotype. The V call is TRBV12-3 or TRBV12-4, the J call TRBJ2-2, with 7 bases aligning to TRBD1. V gave up 3 bases and J gave up 7 bases; unmatched junction bases: 8. The CDR3 is 15 residues long. CDR3: CASSFEGARGGELFF. DNA for the CDR3: TGTGCCAGCAGTTTTGAGGGGGCAAGAGGCGGGGAGCTGTTTTTT.